The 7 T cell receptor beta chains below all came from one sample that was sequenced in a study of T-cell reconstitution after alpha-beta-depleted transplantation in children. Preparation of the TCRbeta library involved a method that used unique molecular identifiers. MiXCR, run by TCRdb on the PCR reads, gives a single entry per CDR3 protein. The table lists about 58,000 distinct CDR3 sequences, approximately 43% of them singletons. This specimen consisted of PBMCs, mostly from graft donor cells, obtained 360 days after TCRalphabeta/CD19-depleted stem cell transplant. These receptors all come from a male patient aged 10-17 years who had a stem cell transplant for acute lymphoblastic leukemia, so the T cells may come from the graft donor.

The chain has TRBV9 and TRBJ2-3; D is possibly TRBD2 (6 bases). Trimming left V 1 base short and J 4 bases short, with 19 bases between. There are 17 residues in the CDR3. Germline CDR1 reads SGDLS; CDR2 reads YYNGEE. The CDR3 bases are TGTGCCAGCAGCGTACTTGCGGGACCCTTTGGGGCAGATACGCAGTATTTT. It specifies CASSVLAGPFGADTQYF.

The chain combines TRBV28 with TRBJ2-7; the D is unclear. CDR3 size: 12 residues. CDR1 and CDR2 from the germline V gene are MDHEN and SYDVKM. V lost 2 bases and J lost 5, with 7 bases in between. The CDR3, as DNA: TGTGCCAGCAGTTTAAAGACCCACGAGCAGTACTTC. As protein: CASSLKTHEQYF.

J is TRBJ2-2 and V is TRBV5-1, with 10 bases aligning to TRBD2. Germline V gene sequence: CDR1 SGHRS, CDR2 YFSETQ. Unmatched junction bases numbered 9, after V lost 4 bases and J lost 0 bases. The CDR3 is 18 amino acids. The CDR3 region is CASSPRTSGISNTGELFF. The CDR3 nucleotides are TGCGCCAGCAGCCCCCGAACTAGCGGGATATCGAACACCGGGGAGCTGTTTTTT.

The J gene is TRBJ2-1, the V gene TRBV25-1; no clear D gene. From germline, CDR1 is MGHDK and CDR2 SYGVNS. This CDR3 contains 11 residues. Trimming cost V 4 bases and J 7 bases, with 5 bases left between them. CDR3 sequence (DNA): TGTGCCAGCAGTGTACGAAATGAGCAGTTCTTC. Protein product: CASSVRNEQFF.

This clonotype showed up just a few times. V gene TRBV20-1 combines with J gene TRBJ2-1, with a weak D call TRBD1 (5 bases). Trimming took 0 bases from V and 7 from J, leaving 16 bases between them. The CDR3 sequence is 15 residues long. CDR1 DFQATT and CDR2 SNEGSKA come from the germline V gene (reference sequence). The DNA of the CDR3 is TGCAGTGCTAGAGAGGGGCGGACGCTCGGGAATGAGCAGTTCTTC. Its translation is CSAREGRTLGNEQFF.

The chain links TRBV20-1 to TRBJ2-4; TRBD1 is a possible D gene (6 bases). Germline CDR1 DFQATT, CDR2 SNEGSKA (reference sequence). The CDR3 runs to 16 residues. Trimming removed 6 bases from V and 0 bases from J, with 18 bases in between. CDR3 protein: CSALKPWTEAKNIQYF. The CDR3 region has the DNA TGCAGTGCGCTGAAGCCGTGGACAGAAGCCAAAAACATTCAGTACTTC.

The table lists this clonotype with a few counts. This rearrangement joins TRBV20-1 to TRBJ1-5; D perhaps matches TRBD1 (5 bases). Trimming stripped 2 bases from V and 4 bases from J, with 9 bases between. Germline V CDR1 and CDR2: DFQATT, SNEGSKA (reference sequence). The CDR3 has 13 amino acids. For the CDR3, the DNA is TGCAGTGCTAGATTCTCAGGGAATCAGCCCCAGCATTTT. It yields the protein CSARFSGNQPQHF.